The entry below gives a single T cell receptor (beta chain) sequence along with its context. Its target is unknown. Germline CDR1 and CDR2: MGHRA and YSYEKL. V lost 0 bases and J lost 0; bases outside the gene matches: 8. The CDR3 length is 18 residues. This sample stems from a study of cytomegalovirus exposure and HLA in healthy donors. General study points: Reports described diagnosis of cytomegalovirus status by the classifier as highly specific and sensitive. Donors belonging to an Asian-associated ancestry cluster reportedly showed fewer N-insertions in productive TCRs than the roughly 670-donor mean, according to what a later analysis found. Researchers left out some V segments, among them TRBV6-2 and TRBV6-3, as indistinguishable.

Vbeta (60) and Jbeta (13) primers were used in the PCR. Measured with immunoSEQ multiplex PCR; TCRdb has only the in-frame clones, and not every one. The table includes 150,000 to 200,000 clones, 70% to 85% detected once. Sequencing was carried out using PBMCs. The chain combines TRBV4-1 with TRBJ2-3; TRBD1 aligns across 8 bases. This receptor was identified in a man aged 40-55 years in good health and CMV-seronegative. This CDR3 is CASSQDQGARTSTDTQYF. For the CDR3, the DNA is TGCGCCAGCAGCCAAGATCAGGGGGCCCGGACTAGCACAGATACGCAGTATTTT.